This T cell receptor (beta chain) was sequenced in a study of blood T cell repertoires in COVID-19. Study as a whole: The cDNA or gDNA used as material had been derived from T cells, B-cell-depleted T cells, or PBMCs.

This clone was detected a few times. The CDR3 sequence is 15 residues long. From germline, CDR1 is SGHTA and CDR2 FQGNSA. Trimming took 4 bases from V and 4 from J; bases not matched to a gene: 9. Methods used by the authors: Counts of nucleated cells, estimated from reference gene primer amplification, were obtained. Measured with immunoSEQ multiplex PCR; TCRdb has only the in-frame clones, and not every one. The D gene and trimming were derived from the DNA, and the V and J assignments and clone size from that table. The table lists around 150,000 clones, roughly 91% of them singletons. V and J are TRBV7-2 and TRBJ1-1; 7 bases fit TRBD1. The receptor comes from a man aged 18 to 29 with acute or convalescent COVID-19. Sequencing input: peripheral blood. CDR3 nucleotide sequence: TGTGCCAGCAGCTACCCAGGGGGGCGAGGCACTGAAGCTTTCTTT. It translates to CASSYPGGRGTEAFF.